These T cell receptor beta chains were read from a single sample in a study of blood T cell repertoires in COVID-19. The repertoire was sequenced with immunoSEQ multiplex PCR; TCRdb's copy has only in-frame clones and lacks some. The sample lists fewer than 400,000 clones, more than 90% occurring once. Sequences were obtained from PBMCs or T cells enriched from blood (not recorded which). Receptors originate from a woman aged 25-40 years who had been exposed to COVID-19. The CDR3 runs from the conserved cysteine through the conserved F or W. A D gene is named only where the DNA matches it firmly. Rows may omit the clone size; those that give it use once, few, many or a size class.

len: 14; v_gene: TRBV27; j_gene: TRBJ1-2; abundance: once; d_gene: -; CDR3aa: CASSSRQDSYGYTF; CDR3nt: TGTGCCAGCAGTTCCCGACAGGATTCCTATGGCTACACCTTC
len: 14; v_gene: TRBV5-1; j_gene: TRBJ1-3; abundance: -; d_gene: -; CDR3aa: CASSLERSGNTIYF; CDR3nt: TGCGCCAGCAGCTTAGAGCGCTCTGGAAACACCATATATTTT
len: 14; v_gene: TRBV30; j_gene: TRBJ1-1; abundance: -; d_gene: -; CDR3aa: CAFRGPGLTTEAFF; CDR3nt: TGTGCCTTCAGGGGACCAGGGCTCACCACTGAAGCTTTCTTT
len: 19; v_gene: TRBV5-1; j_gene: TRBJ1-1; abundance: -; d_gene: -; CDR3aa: CASSLEGNLKLAMNTEAFF; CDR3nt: TGCGCCAGCAGCTTGGAAGGGAATCTAAAGCTAGCAATGAACACTGAAGCTTTCTTT
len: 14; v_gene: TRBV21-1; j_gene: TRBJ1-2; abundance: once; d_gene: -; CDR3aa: CASSKGGLNYGYTF; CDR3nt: TGTGCCAGCAGCAAGGGAGGGCTTAACTATGGCTACACCTTC
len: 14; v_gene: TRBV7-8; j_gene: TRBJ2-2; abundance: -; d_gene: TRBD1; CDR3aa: CAALLQGATGELFF; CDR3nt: TGTGCCGCTCTACTACAGGGGGCGACCGGGGAGCTGTTTTTT
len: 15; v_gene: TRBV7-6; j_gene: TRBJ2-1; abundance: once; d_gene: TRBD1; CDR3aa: CASSLEGDSYNEQFF; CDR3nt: TGTGCCAGCAGCTTAGAAGGGGACAGCTACAATGAGCAGTTCTTC
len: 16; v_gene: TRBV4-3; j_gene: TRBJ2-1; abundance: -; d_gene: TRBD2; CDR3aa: CASSRSPSGGYNEQFF; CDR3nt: TGCGCCAGCAGCCGGTCACCTAGCGGGGGCTACAATGAGCAGTTCTTC
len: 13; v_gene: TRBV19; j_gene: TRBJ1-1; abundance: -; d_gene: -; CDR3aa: CASSMGGNTEAFF; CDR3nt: TGTGCCAGTAGTATGGGGGGAAACACTGAAGCTTTCTTT
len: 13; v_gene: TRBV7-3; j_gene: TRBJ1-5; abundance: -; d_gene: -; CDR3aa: CASSQVGQGPQHF; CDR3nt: TGTGCCAGCAGCCAGGTGGGGCAGGGGCCCCAGCATTTT
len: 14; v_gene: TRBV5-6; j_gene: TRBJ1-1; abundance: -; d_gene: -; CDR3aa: CASSLAGGNTEAFF; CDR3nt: TGTGCCAGCAGCTTGGCCGGGGGGAACACTGAAGCTTTCTTT
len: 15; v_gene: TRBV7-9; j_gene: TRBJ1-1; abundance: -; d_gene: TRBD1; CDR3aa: CASSDLGGVDTEAFF; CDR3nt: TGTGCCAGCAGCGACCTAGGGGGCGTTGACACTGAAGCTTTCTTT
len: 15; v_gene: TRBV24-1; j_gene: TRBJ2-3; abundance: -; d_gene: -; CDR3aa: CATSDLSGGVDTQYF; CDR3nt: TGTGCCACCAGTGATTTGAGTGGCGGGGTAGATACGCAGTATTTT
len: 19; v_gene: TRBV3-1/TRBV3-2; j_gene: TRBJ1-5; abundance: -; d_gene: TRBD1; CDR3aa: CASSQLRDRAFYSNQPQHF; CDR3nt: TGTGCCAGCAGCCAACTCCGGGACAGGGCCTTTTATAGCAATCAGCCCCAGCATTTT
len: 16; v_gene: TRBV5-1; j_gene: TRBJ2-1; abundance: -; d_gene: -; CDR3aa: CASSRLGTPSYNEQFF; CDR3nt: TGCGCCAGCAGCCGGCTCGGGACACCATCCTACAATGAGCAGTTCTTC
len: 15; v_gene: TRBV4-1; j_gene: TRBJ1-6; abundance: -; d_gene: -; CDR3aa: CASSQDLRLNSPLHF; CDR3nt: TGCGCCAGCAGCCAAGATTTACGACTTAATTCACCCCTCCACTTT
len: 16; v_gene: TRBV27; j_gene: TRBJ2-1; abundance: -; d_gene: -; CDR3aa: CASSLSSPGAYNEQFF; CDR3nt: TGTGCCAGCAGCCTATCCTCCCCGGGTGCTTACAATGAGCAGTTCTTC
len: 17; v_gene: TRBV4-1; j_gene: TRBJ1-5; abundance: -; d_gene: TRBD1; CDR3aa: CASSRTFDRGGNQPQHF; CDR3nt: TGCGCCAGCAGCCGCACCTTCGACAGGGGAGGCAATCAGCCCCAGCATTTT
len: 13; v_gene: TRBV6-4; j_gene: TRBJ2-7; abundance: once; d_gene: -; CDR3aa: CARVRGRKDEQYF; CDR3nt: TGTGCCAGAGTCAGGGGTCGTAAGGACGAGCAGTACTTC
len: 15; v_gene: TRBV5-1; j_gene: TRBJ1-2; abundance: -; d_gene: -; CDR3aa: CASSLEATKPHGYTF; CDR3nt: TGCGCCAGCAGCTTGGAGGCGACAAAACCCCATGGCTACACCTTC
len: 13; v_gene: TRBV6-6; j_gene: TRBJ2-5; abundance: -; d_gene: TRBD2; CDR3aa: CASSSRTSGTQYF; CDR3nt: TGTGCCAGCAGTTCTAGGACTAGCGGAACCCAGTACTTC
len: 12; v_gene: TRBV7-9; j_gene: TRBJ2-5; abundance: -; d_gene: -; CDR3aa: CASTRTEETQYF; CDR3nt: TGTGCCAGCACTCGGACAGAAGAGACCCAGTACTTC
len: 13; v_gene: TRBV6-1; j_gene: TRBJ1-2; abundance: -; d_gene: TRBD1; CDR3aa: CASSEGGMTGKNF; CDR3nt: TGTGCCAGCAGTGAAGGGGGGATGACAGGGAAGAACTTC
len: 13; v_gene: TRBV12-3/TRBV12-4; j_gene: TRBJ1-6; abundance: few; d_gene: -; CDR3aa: CASSRPPGFTLHF; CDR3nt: TGTGCCAGCAGCCGCCCTCCGGGGTTCACCCTCCACTTT
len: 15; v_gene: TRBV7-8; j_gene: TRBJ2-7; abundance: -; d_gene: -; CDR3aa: CASSLALNPTYEQYF; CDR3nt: TGTGCCAGCAGCTTAGCGCTTAACCCTACCTACGAGCAGTACTTC
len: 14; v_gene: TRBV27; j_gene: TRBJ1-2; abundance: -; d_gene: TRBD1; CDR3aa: CASSFYGTEYGYTF; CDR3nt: TGTGCCAGCAGTTTTTACGGGACAGAGTATGGCTACACCTTC
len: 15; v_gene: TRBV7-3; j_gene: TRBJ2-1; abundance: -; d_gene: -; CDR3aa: CASSLTVSSYNEQFF; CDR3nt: TGTGCCAGCAGCTTAACGGTCAGCTCCTACAATGAGCAGTTCTTC